The rows below give T cell receptor beta chains drawn from one sample of a study of T cells after yellow fever vaccination. MiXCR, run by TCRdb on the 5' RACE reads, gives a single entry per CDR3 protein. The data show roughly 520,000 distinct CDR3 sequences, 20% to 25% seen once. The source was PBMCs, collected approximately 22 days after the first yellow fever vaccination. The receptor set was obtained from a man aged 18 to 29 who received the YFV17D yellow fever vaccine. The CDR3 runs from the conserved cysteine through the conserved F or W. A D gene is named only where the DNA matches it firmly. Only part of the rows carry a size: once, few, many, or a class if the clone is expanded.

TRBJ2-2 - TRBV3-1 - TGTGCCAGCAGGATCCTCGGAGAGAACACCGGGGAGCTGTTTTTT CASRILGENTGELFF
TRBJ1-6 - TRBV6-2/TRBV6-3 - TGTGCCAGCAGTTATAGGGAATACCCGGGACTTAGCTCCTATAATTCACCCCTCCACTTT CASSYREYPGLSSYNSPLHF
TRBJ1-2 TRBD1 TRBV4-1 - TGCGCCAGCACCCTGACAGGGACCGACTATGGCTACACCTTC CASTLTGTDYGYTF
TRBJ1-2 TRBD1 TRBV5-6 - TGTGCCAGCAGCCTTGACTTACGCAGGGGGGGCTACACCTTC CASSLDLRRGGYTF
TRBJ2-5 - TRBV19 - TGTGCCAGTATCATTATTCCCCAGGGCCGAAGAGGAGAGACCCAGTACTTC CASIIIPQGRRGETQYF
TRBJ1-5 - TRBV29-1 - TGCAGCGTCGGACTTCGTAGCAATCAGCCCCAGCATTTT CSVGLRSNQPQHF
TRBJ1-1 TRBD1 TRBV3-1 many TGTGCCAGCAGCCACAGGCCCGTACAGGGGAGGGAAGCTTTCTTT CASSHRPVQGREAFF
TRBJ2-1 - TRBV2 - TGTGCCAGCATCGCCCAGATCTACAATGAGCAGTTCTTC CASIAQIYNEQFF
TRBJ1-2 TRBD1 TRBV7-8 - TGTGCCAGCAGCCTTCGACAGGGGGGAAACTATGGCTACACCTTC CASSLRQGGNYGYTF
TRBJ1-2 - TRBV19 - TGTGCCAGTAGTACTACAGGGTCTTTTGGCTACACCTTC CASSTTGSFGYTF
TRBJ1-6 - TRBV11-1 - TGTGCCAGCAGCTTCGACACGACAGACCTATATTATAATTCACCCCTCCACTTT CASSFDTTDLYYNSPLHF